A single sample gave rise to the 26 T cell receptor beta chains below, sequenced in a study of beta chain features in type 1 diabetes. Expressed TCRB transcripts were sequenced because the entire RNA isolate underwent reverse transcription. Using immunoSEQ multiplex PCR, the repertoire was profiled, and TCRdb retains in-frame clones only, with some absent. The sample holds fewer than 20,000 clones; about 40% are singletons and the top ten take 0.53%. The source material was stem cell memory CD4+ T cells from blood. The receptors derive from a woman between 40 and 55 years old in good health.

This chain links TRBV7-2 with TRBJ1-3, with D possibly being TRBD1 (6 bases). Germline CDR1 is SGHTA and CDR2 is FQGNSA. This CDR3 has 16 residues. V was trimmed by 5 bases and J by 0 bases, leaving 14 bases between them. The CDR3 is CASSPGGAGSGNTIYF. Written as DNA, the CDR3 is TGTGCCAGCAGCCCTGGGGGCGCGGGCTCTGGAAACACCATATATTTT.

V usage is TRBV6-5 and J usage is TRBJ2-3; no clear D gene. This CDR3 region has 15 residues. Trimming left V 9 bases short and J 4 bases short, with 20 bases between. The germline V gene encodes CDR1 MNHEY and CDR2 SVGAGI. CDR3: CASASVLGSADTQYF. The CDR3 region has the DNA TGTGCCAGTGCCTCGGTCCTCGGTTCGGCAGATACGCAGTATTTT.

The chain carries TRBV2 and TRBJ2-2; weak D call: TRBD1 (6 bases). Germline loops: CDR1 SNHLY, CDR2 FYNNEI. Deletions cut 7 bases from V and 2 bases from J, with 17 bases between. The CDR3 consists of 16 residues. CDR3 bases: TGTGCCAGCAAAGGAAGGGACACGGTCAACACCGGGGAGCTGTTTTTT. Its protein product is CASKGRDTVNTGELFF.

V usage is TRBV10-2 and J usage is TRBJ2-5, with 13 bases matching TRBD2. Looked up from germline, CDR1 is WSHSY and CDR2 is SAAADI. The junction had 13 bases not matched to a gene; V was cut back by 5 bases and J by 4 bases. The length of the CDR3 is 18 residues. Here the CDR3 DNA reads TGCGCCAGCAGTCGAAGGGGGGGACTAGCGGGGTGGAGAGAGACCCAGTACTTC. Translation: CASSRRGGLAGWRETQYF.

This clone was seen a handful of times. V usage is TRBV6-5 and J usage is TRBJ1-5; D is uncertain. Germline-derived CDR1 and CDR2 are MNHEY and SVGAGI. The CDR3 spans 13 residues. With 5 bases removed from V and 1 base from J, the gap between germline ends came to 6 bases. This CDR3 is CASSLSSNQPQHF. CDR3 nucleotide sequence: TGTGCCAGCAGTCTCTCGAGCAATCAGCCCCAGCATTTT.

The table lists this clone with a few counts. CDR3 loop: CASSHGTGVSGANVLTF. For the CDR3, the DNA is TGTGCCAGCAGCCACGGGACAGGGGTCTCTGGGGCCAACGTCCTGACTTTC. V usage is TRBV11-3 and J usage is TRBJ2-6; 10 nucleotides agree with TRBD1. The CDR3 runs to 17 residues. Germline values: CDR1 SGHNT, CDR2 YENEEA. The V gene end was trimmed by 5 bases and the J gene end by 0 bases; junction bases not matched to a gene: 4.

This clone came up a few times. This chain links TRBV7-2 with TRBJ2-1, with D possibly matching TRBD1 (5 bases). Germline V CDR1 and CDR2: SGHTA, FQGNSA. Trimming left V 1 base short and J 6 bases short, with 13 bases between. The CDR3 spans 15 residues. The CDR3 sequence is CASSLDGYRGNEQFF. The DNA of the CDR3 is TGTGCCAGCAGCTTAGACGGTTATAGGGGCAATGAGCAGTTCTTC.

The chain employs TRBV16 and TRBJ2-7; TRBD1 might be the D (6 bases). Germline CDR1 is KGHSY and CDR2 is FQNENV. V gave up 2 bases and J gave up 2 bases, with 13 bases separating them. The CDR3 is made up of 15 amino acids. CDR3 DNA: TGTGCCAGCAGCCAAACAGGGTTTACGGCCTACGAGCAGTACTTC. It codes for CASSQTGFTAYEQYF.

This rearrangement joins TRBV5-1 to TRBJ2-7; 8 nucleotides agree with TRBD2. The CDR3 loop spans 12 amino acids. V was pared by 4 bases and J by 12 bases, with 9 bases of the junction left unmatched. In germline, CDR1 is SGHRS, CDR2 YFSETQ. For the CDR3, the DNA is TGCGCCAGCAGCCCCGACGGGGGGGTCTTGTACTTC. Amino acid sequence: CASSPDGGVLYF.

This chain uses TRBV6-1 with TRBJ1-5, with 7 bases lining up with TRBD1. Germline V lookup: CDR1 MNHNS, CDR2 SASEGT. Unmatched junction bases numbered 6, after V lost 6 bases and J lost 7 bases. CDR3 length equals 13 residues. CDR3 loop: CASRVQGFQPQHF. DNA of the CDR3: TGTGCCAGCAGGGTACAGGGGTTCCAGCCCCAGCATTTT.

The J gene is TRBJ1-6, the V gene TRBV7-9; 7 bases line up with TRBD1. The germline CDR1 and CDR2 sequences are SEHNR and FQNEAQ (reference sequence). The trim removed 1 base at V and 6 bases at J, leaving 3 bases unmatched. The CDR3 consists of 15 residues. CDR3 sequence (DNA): TGTGCCAGCAGCTTAGATCCAGGGGGTAATTCACCCCTCCACTTT. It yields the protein CASSLDPGGNSPLHF.

The CDR3 DNA reads TGTGCCAGTAGTCCGCGACAGGGCCTGTACAATGAGCAGTTCTTC. Its translation: CASSPRQGLYNEQFF. This chain connects TRBV19 to TRBJ2-1; 7 positions match TRBD1. The CDR3 contains 15 residues. The ends lost 5 bases at V and 4 bases at J; junction bases unmatched: 8. CDR1 and CDR2 (germline): LNHDA, SQIVND (reference sequence).

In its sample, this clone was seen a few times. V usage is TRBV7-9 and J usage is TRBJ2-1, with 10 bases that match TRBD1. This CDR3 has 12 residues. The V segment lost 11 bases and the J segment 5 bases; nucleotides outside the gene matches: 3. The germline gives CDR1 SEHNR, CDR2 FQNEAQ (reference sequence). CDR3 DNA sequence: TGTGCCGGCGGGACAGGGGACAATGAGCAGTTCTTC. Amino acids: CAGGTGDNEQFF.

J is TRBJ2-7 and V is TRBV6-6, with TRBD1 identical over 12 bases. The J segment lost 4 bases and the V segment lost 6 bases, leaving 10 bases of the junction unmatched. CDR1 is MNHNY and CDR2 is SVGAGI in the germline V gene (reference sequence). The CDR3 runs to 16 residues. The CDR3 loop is CASRPRGTGGLYEQYF. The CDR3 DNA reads TGTGCCAGCAGACCGAGGGGGACAGGGGGCTTGTACGAGCAGTACTTC.

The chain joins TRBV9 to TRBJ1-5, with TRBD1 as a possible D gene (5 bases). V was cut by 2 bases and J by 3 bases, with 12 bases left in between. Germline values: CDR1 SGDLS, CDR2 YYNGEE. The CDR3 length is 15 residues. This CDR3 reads CASSVQGLPNQPQHF. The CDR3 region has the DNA TGTGCCAGCAGCGTTCAGGGTTTACCCAATCAGCCCCAGCATTTT.

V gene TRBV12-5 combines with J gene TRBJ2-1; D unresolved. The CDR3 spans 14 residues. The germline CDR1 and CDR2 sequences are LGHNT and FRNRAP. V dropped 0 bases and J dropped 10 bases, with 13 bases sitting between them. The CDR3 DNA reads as TGTGCTAGTGGTTTGGTCCCACTATTATTGGAGCAGTTCTTC. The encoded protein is CASGLVPLLLEQFF.

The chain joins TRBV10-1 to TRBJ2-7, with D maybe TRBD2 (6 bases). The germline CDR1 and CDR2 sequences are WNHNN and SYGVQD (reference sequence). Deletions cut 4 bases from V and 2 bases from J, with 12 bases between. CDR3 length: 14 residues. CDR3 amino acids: CASSGGGLTYEQYF. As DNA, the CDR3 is TGCGCCAGCAGTGGAGGAGGGTTAACCTACGAGCAGTACTTC.

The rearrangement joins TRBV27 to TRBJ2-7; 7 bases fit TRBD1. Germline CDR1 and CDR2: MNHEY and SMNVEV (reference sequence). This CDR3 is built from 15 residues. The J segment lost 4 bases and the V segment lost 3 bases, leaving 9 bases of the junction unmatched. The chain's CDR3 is CASSFSPGGGYEQYF. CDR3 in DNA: TGTGCCAGCAGTTTCTCCCCAGGGGGTGGATACGAGCAGTACTTC.

CDR3 coding DNA: TGCAGTCCAGGGGGTTATACGCAGTATTTT. Its protein product is CSPGGYTQYF. This chain joins TRBV20-1 and TRBJ2-3, with TRBD1 identical over 7 bases. The germline V gene encodes CDR1 DFQATT and CDR2 SNEGSKA (reference sequence). Trimming removed 8 bases from V and 7 bases from J; junction bases left unmatched: 3. The CDR3 runs 10 residues.

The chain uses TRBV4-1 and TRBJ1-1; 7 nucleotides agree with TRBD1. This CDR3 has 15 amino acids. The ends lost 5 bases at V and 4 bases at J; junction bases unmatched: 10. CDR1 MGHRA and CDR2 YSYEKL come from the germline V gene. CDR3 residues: CASSFSTGSGTEAFF. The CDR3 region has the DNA TGCGCCAGCAGCTTTTCGACAGGGAGTGGCACTGAAGCTTTCTTT.

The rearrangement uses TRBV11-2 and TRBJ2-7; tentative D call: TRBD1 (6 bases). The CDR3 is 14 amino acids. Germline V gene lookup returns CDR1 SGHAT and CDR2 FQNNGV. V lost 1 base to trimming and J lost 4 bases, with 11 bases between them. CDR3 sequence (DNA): TGTGCCAGCAGCTTAGTTCACAGGGCTTACGAGCAGTACTTC. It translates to CASSLVHRAYEQYF.

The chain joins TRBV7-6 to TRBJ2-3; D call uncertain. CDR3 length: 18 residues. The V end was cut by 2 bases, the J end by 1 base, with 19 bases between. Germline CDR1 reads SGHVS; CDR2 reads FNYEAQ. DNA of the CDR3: TGTGCCAGCAGCTTATGGGCCTTTCGATTGGATCGCACAGATACGCAGTATTTT. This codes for CASSLWAFRLDRTDTQYF.

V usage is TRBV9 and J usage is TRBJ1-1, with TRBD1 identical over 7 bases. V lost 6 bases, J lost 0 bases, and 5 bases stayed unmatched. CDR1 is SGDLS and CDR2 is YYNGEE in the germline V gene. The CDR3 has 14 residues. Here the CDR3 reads CASTRDSMNTEAFF. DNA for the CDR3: TGTGCCAGCACGAGGGACAGTATGAACACTGAAGCTTTCTTT.

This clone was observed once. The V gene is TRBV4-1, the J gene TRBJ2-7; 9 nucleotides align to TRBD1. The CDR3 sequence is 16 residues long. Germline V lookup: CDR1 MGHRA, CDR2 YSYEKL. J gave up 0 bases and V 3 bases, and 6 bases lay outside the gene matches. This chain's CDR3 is CASSQGPGQGSYEQYF. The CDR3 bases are TGCGCCAGCAGCCAGGGACCGGGACAGGGCTCCTACGAGCAGTACTTC.

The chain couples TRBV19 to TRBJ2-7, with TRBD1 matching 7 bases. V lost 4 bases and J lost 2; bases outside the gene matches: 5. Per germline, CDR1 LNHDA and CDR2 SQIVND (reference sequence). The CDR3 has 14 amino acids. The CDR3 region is CASSNTGTAYEQYF. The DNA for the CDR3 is TGTGCCAGTAGTAACACCGGGACAGCCTACGAGCAGTACTTC. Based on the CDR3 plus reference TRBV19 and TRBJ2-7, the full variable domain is DGGITQSPKYLFRKEGQNVTLSCEQNLNHDAMYWYRQDPGQGLRLIYYSQIVNDFQKGDIAEGYSVSREKKESFPLTVTSAQKNPTAFYLCASSNTGTAYEQYFGPGTRLTVT.

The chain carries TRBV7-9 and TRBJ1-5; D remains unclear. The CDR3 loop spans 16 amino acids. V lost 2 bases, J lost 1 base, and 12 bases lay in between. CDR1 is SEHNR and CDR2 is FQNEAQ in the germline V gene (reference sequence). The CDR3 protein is CASSLNRGRSNQPQHF. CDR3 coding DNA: TGTGCCAGCAGCTTAAATAGAGGTAGGAGCAATCAGCCCCAGCATTTT.